This T cell receptor (beta chain) was profiled in a study of Graves' ophthalmopathy and Graves' hyperthyroidism. The study's findings and limits: In blood appeared most of the expanded thyroid clonotypes whose frequency exceeded 0.001.

This clonotype was counted at least ten times. What it binds is not known. Researchers took RNA transcripts and amplified TCR beta CDR3 regions from them. RT-PCR was first run with HTBI primers, then multiplex PCR in a second round. Via MiXCR, TCRdb re-called the multiplex PCR reads, giving one row per CDR3 protein. This table has 350,000 or so distinct CDR3 sequences, roughly 15% appearing once. Those donors who had ophthalmopathy presented with moderate-to-severe activity, a CAS of ≥3, a NOSPECS of ≥4 and a duration under 3 months. Diagnostic conclusions were grounded in clinical symptoms, serum thyroxine, TRAb, thyroid ultrasound and orbital computed tomography. The CDR3 sequence is 13 residues long. V gave up 6 bases and J gave up 10 bases; unmatched junction bases: 9. Germline lookup yields CDR1 KGHSH and CDR2 LQKENI.

The chain employs TRBV18 and TRBJ1-5; the match to TRBD1 covers 7 bases. Sequenced: peripheral blood. This clonotype was sampled from an adult man with Graves' ophthalmopathy. The CDR3 DNA reads TGTGCCAGCTCGAGGGGACAGTCAGTTCCCCAGCATTTT. It encodes CASSRGQSVPQHF. Based on the CDR3 plus reference TRBV18 and TRBJ1-5, the full variable domain is NAGVMQNPRHLVRRRGQEARLRCSPMKGHSHVYWYRQLPEEGLKFMVYLQKENIIDESGMPKERFSAEFPKEGPSILRIQQVVRGDSAAYFCASSRGQSVPQHFGDGTRLSIL.